Included here is one TCR beta chain sequence, with context. The target of this receptor is not known. Base qualities were left out, and no much larger clone turns up one base away. This sample's time point label indicates: about 28 days (+/-7) after the second vaccine dose. AZD1222 recipients given second doses at about 4 weeks or at about 12 weeks were pooled, since spike-specific TCR depth and breadth were not found to differ between the two schedules. Vaccinee samples were obtained from the UK trials COV001 and COV002, which included a single-blind randomized controlled phase 2/3 trial of AZD1222 (ChAdOx1 nCoV-19) in healthy adults. Trial participant PBMC samples were collected at day 0 and day 28 after the second dose for TCRbeta chain sequencing. These data originate in a study of T cell responses to AZD1222 COVID-19 vaccine (dated by TCRdb to about 2021). For the study in its entirety: A total of more than 230 trial participants underwent TCR sequencing, of whom some 210 received two doses of AZD1222 and around 26 received two doses of the MenACWY control vaccine. Trial participants were enrolled by age into subgroups of 18-55, 56-69 and 70-plus years, and roughly 160, 29 and 62 TCR-sequenced participants, respectively, were included in these subgroups. What the research found in general, with its limitations: In the small 56-69-year group, the increase in depth fell short of significance, most likely because of low power. The whole spike protein was spanned by vaccine-associated CD4 TCRs, and dominant responses were seen in regions 160-218 and 743-854. Because no samples from the day 14 peak response were available, repertoires could be characterized only after the peak T cell response. Conclusions about previously exposed vaccinees were limited because only a handful of AZD1222 recipients were SARS-CoV-2 seropositive at baseline. After two AZD1222 doses, spike-specific TCR breadth and depth were significantly higher than at day 0 and than in MenACWY recipients. Nearly half of unique spike-specific TCRs reportedly recognized epitopes outside regions mutated in the B.1.351 and B.1.1.7 variants. Most participants were white British and females outnumbered males, and the authors suggested that clonal diversity may have been underestimated.

Its CDR3 holds 16 amino acids, cysteine through phenylalanine. Of all the DNA, just the CDR3 is kept, 48 bases in frame from base 1. CDR1 and CDR2, looked up from the germline V gene, are SGHRS and YFSETQ. Germline trimming: 1 base from V, 8 bases from J; junction bases outside gene matches: 9. The CDR3 regions of human TCRbeta chains were subjected to immunosequencing. Regarding the original processing steps: Repertoire TCRs were matched against a reference library of SARS-CoV-2-specific TCRs generated with the MIRA antigen-specificity platform. Breadth was defined as the fraction of unique TCRs that were SARS-CoV-2-associated. Depth was defined as the fraction of total T cells that were SARS-CoV-2-associated. Each spike-specific TCR was assigned to its reactive spike region and to a CD4 or CD8 class using the MIRA data. Log10-transformed breadth and depth values were compared by one-way ANOVA with Sidak's multiple comparisons tests. The table was pulled from immuneACCESS by TCRdb, which kept in-frame rearrangements only. Such tables lose some clones; where checked, under half of the loss comes from unresolved V genes, and the rest has no known cause. That table gives V, J and clone size, and the DNA gave D and trimming. This sample is represented by approximately 84,000 clones; over 75% of them were singletons. The ten largest make up about 2.4% of the sample.

This TCR was sampled from an adult who received the AZD1222 COVID-19 vaccine. The specimen was peripheral blood, collected 28 days after the second AZD1222 dose. The chain joins TRBV5-1 to TRBJ2-1; 10 central nucleotides agree with TRBD2. The CDR3 reads as follows: CASSLRSSGRRDEQFF. The DNA sequence is given as TGCGCCAGCAGCTTGAGGTCTAGCGGGAGACGGGATGAGCAGTTCTTC.